This T cell receptor (beta chain) was documented in a study of PD-1 blockade in classical Hodgkin lymphoma. Study results and limitations: The study found that TCR diversity rose significantly by C4D1 in CD4+ but not CD8+ cells. Some patients began nivolumab under 1 year after ASCT. These patients were excluded from later analyses. Newly diagnosed patients had baseline TCR diversity that was reportedly lower than that of healthy donors.

Time point in this sample: cycle 4 day 1 (C4D1), after less than 7 weeks of nivolumab. Every patient relapsed after autologous stem cell transplantation, and brentuximab vedotin exposure varied. TCRdb's table, derived via immunoSEQ multiplex PCR, lists solely in-frame clones and lacks some. The sample shows roughly 50,000 clones, approximately 89% of them seen only once. A few counts support this clone. Its antigen is undetermined. The ends lost 5 bases at V and 12 bases at J; junction bases unmatched: 10. The CDR3 runs 13 residues. Germline values: CDR1 LNHDA, CDR2 SQIVND (reference sequence). The receptor was isolated from a human donor with classical Hodgkin lymphoma. The chain recombines TRBV19 with TRBJ2-1; TRBD2 matches 7 bases. The sample here was peripheral blood mononuclear cells (PBMCs), taken before the fourth cycle of nivolumab. DNA for the CDR3: TGTGCCAGTAGTTATAGCGGGCCCACAGGGCAGTTCTTC. This sequence encodes CASSYSGPTGQFF. The full variable domain, rest sourced from reference TRBV19 and TRBJ2-1, is DGGITQSPKYLFRKEGQNVTLSCEQNLNHDAMYWYRQDPGQGLRLIYYSQIVNDFQKGDIAEGYSVSREKKESFPLTVTSAQKNPTAFYLCASSYSGPTGQFFGPGTRLTVL.